This is a list of T cell receptor beta chains from one sample in a study of blood T cell repertoires in COVID-19. Repertoires were generated with immunoSEQ multiplex PCR, while TCRdb's copy carries only in-frame clones and drops some. The table records 200,000 to 250,000 clones, 70% to 90% of them present only once. The material sequenced was peripheral blood. These TCRs come from a woman aged 80 or over with acute or convalescent COVID-19. The CDR3 runs from the conserved cysteine through the conserved F or W. The order of the fields is CDR3 protein, CDR3 DNA, V gene, D gene, clone size, J gene. A D gene is named only where the DNA matches it firmly. The size field is filled for only some rows; it gives once, few, many or a size class.

CDR3 protein: CASGPGQAGQPQHF
CDR3 DNA: TGTGCTAGTGGCCCGGGACAGGCTGGCCAGCCCCAGCATTTT
V gene: TRBV12-5
D gene: TRBD1
clone size: .
J gene: TRBJ1-5

CDR3 protein: CASSVADRGHNSPLHF
CDR3 DNA: TGTGCCAGCAGCGTAGCGGACAGGGGACATAATTCACCCCTCCACTTT
V gene: TRBV9
D gene: TRBD1
clone size: .
J gene: TRBJ1-6

CDR3 protein: CASSEQGREYNEQFF
CDR3 DNA: TGTGCCAGCAGTGAACAGGGCAGGGAATACAATGAGCAGTTCTTC
V gene: TRBV6-1
D gene: .
clone size: .
J gene: TRBJ2-1

CDR3 protein: CSVRQGAYQETQYF
CDR3 DNA: TGCAGCGTCCGACAGGGGGCGTACCAAGAGACCCAGTACTTC
V gene: TRBV29-1
D gene: TRBD1
clone size: .
J gene: TRBJ2-5

CDR3 protein: CASSPRQFYEQYF
CDR3 DNA: TGTGCCAGCAGCCCTCGACAGTTCTACGAGCAGTACTTC
V gene: TRBV11-2
D gene: .
clone size: .
J gene: TRBJ2-7

CDR3 protein: CASTFSGTGMNEQYF
CDR3 DNA: TGTGCCAGCACCTTCTCCGGGACAGGGATGAACGAGCAGTACTTC
V gene: TRBV5-8
D gene: TRBD1
clone size: .
J gene: TRBJ2-7

CDR3 protein: CASSLNPGQQIEAFF
CDR3 DNA: TGTGCCAGCTCACTGAACCCGGGACAACAAATTGAAGCTTTCTTT
V gene: TRBV18
D gene: .
clone size: .
J gene: TRBJ1-1

CDR3 protein: CASRQGPGNTIYF
CDR3 DNA: TGCGCCAGCAGACAGGGGCCCGGGAACACCATATATTTT
V gene: TRBV5-1
D gene: TRBD1
clone size: .
J gene: TRBJ1-3

CDR3 protein: CASSFSMSQETQYF
CDR3 DNA: TGTGCCAGTAGTTTCTCCATGAGCCAAGAGACCCAGTACTTC
V gene: TRBV19
D gene: .
clone size: once
J gene: TRBJ2-5

CDR3 protein: CATPAGGPGGYTF
CDR3 DNA: TGTGCCACCCCCGCCGGGGGGCCGGGGGGCTACACCTTC
V gene: TRBV30
D gene: .
clone size: .
J gene: TRBJ1-2

CDR3 protein: CASREGPGNYGYTF
CDR3 DNA: TGTGCCAGCAGGGAGGGACCGGGGAACTATGGCTACACCTTC
V gene: TRBV28
D gene: .
clone size: .
J gene: TRBJ1-2

CDR3 protein: CAISEWVSGTTDTQYF
CDR3 DNA: TGTGCCATCAGTGAGTGGGTTAGCGGGACCACAGATACGCAGTATTTT
V gene: TRBV10-3
D gene: TRBD2
clone size: .
J gene: TRBJ2-3

CDR3 protein: CATSDRGVQETQYF
CDR3 DNA: TGTGCCACCAGTGATCGCGGGGTCCAAGAGACCCAGTACTTC
V gene: TRBV24-1
D gene: .
clone size: .
J gene: TRBJ2-5

CDR3 protein: CASAQLNQPQHF
CDR3 DNA: TGTGCCAGCGCTCAACTCAATCAGCCCCAGCATTTT
V gene: TRBV2
D gene: .
clone size: .
J gene: TRBJ1-5

CDR3 protein: CASSVASRSLEQYF
CDR3 DNA: TGTGCCAGCAGCGTAGCTTCCAGATCCCTCGAGCAGTACTTC
V gene: TRBV9
D gene: .
clone size: .
J gene: TRBJ2-7

CDR3 protein: CASSFEERTKNEQFF
CDR3 DNA: TGTGCCAGCAGCTTTGAGGAAAGGACTAAGAATGAGCAGTTCTTC
V gene: TRBV5-6
D gene: .
clone size: .
J gene: TRBJ2-1

CDR3 protein: CASSPGLVADTQYF
CDR3 DNA: TGTGCCAGCAGCCCTGGACTAGTCGCAGATACGCAGTATTTT
V gene: TRBV3-1/TRBV3-2
D gene: TRBD2
clone size: .
J gene: TRBJ2-3

CDR3 protein: CASTPGVEGQPQHF
CDR3 DNA: TGTGCCAGCACCCCCGGGGTTGAGGGTCAGCCCCAGCATTTT
V gene: TRBV6-2/TRBV6-3
D gene: .
clone size: .
J gene: TRBJ1-5

CDR3 protein: CASSLQGDYGYTF
CDR3 DNA: TGTGCCAGCTCTCTACAGGGGGACTATGGCTACACCTTC
V gene: TRBV25-1
D gene: TRBD1
clone size: .
J gene: TRBJ1-2

CDR3 protein: CAWRVLQGFEQYF
CDR3 DNA: TGTGCCTGGAGGGTCCTACAGGGTTTCGAGCAGTACTTC
V gene: TRBV30
D gene: .
clone size: .
J gene: TRBJ2-7

CDR3 protein: CASSYSPRGDNSPLHF
CDR3 DNA: TGTGCCAGCAGTTACTCGCCCAGGGGGGATAATTCACCCCTCCACTTT
V gene: TRBV6-6
D gene: TRBD1
clone size: .
J gene: TRBJ1-6

CDR3 protein: CASSFSRGLGNQPQHF
CDR3 DNA: TGTGCCAGCAGCTTCTCCAGGGGGCTTGGCAATCAGCCCCAGCATTTT
V gene: TRBV13
D gene: TRBD1
clone size: .
J gene: TRBJ1-5

CDR3 protein: CAWSEQGSNEKLFF
CDR3 DNA: TGTGCCTGGAGTGAACAGGGTTCTAATGAAAAACTGTTTTTT
V gene: TRBV30
D gene: .
clone size: .
J gene: TRBJ1-4

CDR3 protein: CASSSSGSGQETQYF
CDR3 DNA: TGTGCCAGCAGTTCCTCCGGTAGCGGACAAGAGACCCAGTACTTC
V gene: TRBV6-6
D gene: .
clone size: once
J gene: TRBJ2-5

CDR3 protein: CASSENTYEQYF
CDR3 DNA: TGTGCCAGCAGTGAGAACACCTACGAGCAGTACTTC
V gene: TRBV25-1
D gene: .
clone size: .
J gene: TRBJ2-7

CDR3 protein: CASSLDRNNYGYTF
CDR3 DNA: TGTGCCAGCAGTCTGGACAGGAATAACTATGGCTACACCTTC
V gene: TRBV6-5
D gene: TRBD1
clone size: .
J gene: TRBJ1-2

CDR3 protein: CASSLGDWGQRSSPLHF
CDR3 DNA: TGCGCCAGCAGCTTGGGTGATTGGGGGCAAAGAAGTTCACCCCTCCACTTT
V gene: TRBV5-1
D gene: .
clone size: .
J gene: TRBJ1-6

CDR3 protein: CASSQALGQNYGYTF
CDR3 DNA: TGTGCCAGCAGCCAAGCCCTAGGACAGAATTATGGCTACACCTTC
V gene: TRBV3-1/TRBV3-2
D gene: .
clone size: .
J gene: TRBJ1-2

CDR3 protein: CASNAELSNQPQHF
CDR3 DNA: TGTGCCAGCAATGCGGAGCTCAGCAATCAGCCCCAGCATTTT
V gene: TRBV6-5
D gene: .
clone size: .
J gene: TRBJ1-5

CDR3 protein: CASSLSGQVPNQPQHF
CDR3 DNA: TGTGCCAGCAGTTTATCAGGACAGGTTCCCAATCAGCCCCAGCATTTT
V gene: TRBV27
D gene: TRBD1
clone size: .
J gene: TRBJ1-5

CDR3 protein: CASSLEGRETQYF
CDR3 DNA: TGCGCCAGCAGCTTGGAAGGGAGAGAGACCCAGTACTTC
V gene: TRBV5-1
D gene: .
clone size: .
J gene: TRBJ2-5

CDR3 protein: CASSLDRAVETQYF
CDR3 DNA: TGTGCCAGCAGCTTAGACAGGGCGGTGGAGACCCAGTACTTC
V gene: TRBV11-2
D gene: .
clone size: .
J gene: TRBJ2-5

CDR3 protein: CAGQQGGGYTF
CDR3 DNA: TGTGCCGGGCAACAGGGCGGCGGCTACACCTTC
V gene: TRBV30
D gene: .
clone size: once
J gene: TRBJ1-2

CDR3 protein: CASSPGTVHGQPQHF
CDR3 DNA: TGTGCCAGCAGCCCAGGGACAGTTCACGGTCAGCCCCAGCATTTT
V gene: TRBV3-1/TRBV3-2
D gene: TRBD1
clone size: .
J gene: TRBJ1-5